The clone carrying this T cell receptor beta chain was observed a single time. The repertoire was sequenced with immunoSEQ multiplex PCR; TCRdb's copy has only in-frame clones and lacks some. The sample holds about 480,000 clones, roughly nine tenths seen once. CDR1 is SGHDT, CDR2 YYEEEE, per germline. J lost 1 base, V lost 1 base, and 3 bases had no gene match. This CDR3 region has 15 residues. This entry belongs to a study of blood T cell repertoires in COVID-19. While infection was still active, Seattle patients were enrolled and then followed longitudinally. The genes are TRBV5-6 and TRBJ2-3; 7 nucleotides agree with TRBD1. The TCR originated in a woman between 45 and 60 years old with COVID-19, enrolled during active disease. Source material: peripheral blood. CDR3 amino acids: CASSLWDRGTDTQYF. DNA of the CDR3: TGTGCCAGCAGCTTGTGGGACAGAGGCACAGATACGCAGTATTTT.